A selection of T cell receptor beta chains follows, all from one sample in a study of T cell responses to AZD1222 COVID-19 vaccine. Measured with immunoSEQ multiplex PCR; TCRdb has only the in-frame clones, and not every one. This table has around 210,000 clones, approximately 94% appearing once. Sequencing was performed on peripheral blood, taken 28 days after the second dose of the MenACWY control vaccine. The origin of the receptors is an adult who received the MenACWY meningococcal vaccine as a control. Both conserved end residues are part of each CDR3. D genes are given only for firm matches. Clone sizes are given selectively: once, few, many, or a class where the clone is expanded.

>TRBJ2-1|TRBD2|TRBV7-9|.
TGTGCCAGCAGCTTACCTAGCGGGGGGGAAAACAATGAGCAGTTCTTC
CASSLPSGGENNEQFF
>TRBJ2-1|.|TRBV7-3|few
TGTGCCAGCAGCCTCCTCGGCGGGACAGAGAATGAGCAGTTCTTC
CASSLLGGTENEQFF
>TRBJ1-5|.|TRBV28|.
TGTGCCAGCAGTTTAGGGGGCCAGCCCCAGCATTTT
CASSLGGQPQHF
>TRBJ2-2|TRBD2|TRBV5-8|.
TGTGCCAGCAGTCTTATGTTGACTAGCGGGGGAGCGAACACCGGGGAGCTGTTTTTT
CASSLMLTSGGANTGELFF
>TRBJ2-7|.|TRBV6-2/TRBV6-3|.
TGTGCCAGCAGCCGCGGACAGTTTTCCTACGAGCAGTACTTC
CASSRGQFSYEQYF
>TRBJ2-3|TRBD2|TRBV3-1/TRBV3-2|.
TGTGCCAGCAGCCAAGATTTGGGACTAGCGGGAACAGATACGCAGTATTTT
CASSQDLGLAGTDTQYF
>TRBJ2-2|.|TRBV24-1|.
TGTGCCACCAGTGCTGAGGGAATCTCCGGGGAGCTGTTTTTT
CATSAEGISGELFF
>TRBJ2-7|TRBD1|TRBV27|.
TGTGCCAGCAGTCTCGGGACAGGGAGCGAGCAGTACTTC
CASSLGTGSEQYF
>TRBJ2-7|.|TRBV6-5|.
TGTGCCAGCAGTTACTTGGGTCAGGCGGCGTCCTACGAGCAGTACTTC
CASSYLGQAASYEQYF
>TRBJ1-2|.|TRBV6-5|.
TGTGCCAGCAGTTATGGACAGCCCAGTAACTATGGCTACACCTTC
CASSYGQPSNYGYTF
>TRBJ2-1|.|TRBV7-9|.
TGTGCCAGCAGCTTATATGAGCAGTTCTTC
CASSLYEQFF
>TRBJ1-5|.|TRBV6-1|.
TGTGCCAGCAGTGAAAGCACAGAAAATCAGCCCCAGCATTTT
CASSESTENQPQHF
>TRBJ2-2|.|TRBV10-3|.
TGTGCCATCAGTGGGAGACGGAATTTGAACACCGGGGAGCTGTTTTTT
CAISGRRNLNTGELFF
>TRBJ2-7|.|TRBV7-9|.
TGTGCCAGCAGCTTTTTGTGGACCTACGAGCAGTACTTC
CASSFLWTYEQYF
>TRBJ2-3|TRBD2|TRBV7-6|.
TGTGCCAGCAGCCCTACTAGCGTCCCAGATACGCAGTATTTT
CASSPTSVPDTQYF
>TRBJ2-1|TRBD2|TRBV19|.
TGTGCCAGTAGTACCAGCGGGGGGGCTTATGAGCAGTTCTTC
CASSTSGGAYEQFF
>TRBJ2-5|.|TRBV5-1|.
TGCGCCAGCAGGGGGGGACAGCGAGAGACCCAGTACTTC
CASRGGQRETQYF
>TRBJ1-4|.|TRBV5-4|.
TGTGCCAGCAGCTCAAAACAGGAGGCGGTGGAAAAACTGTTTTTT
CASSSKQEAVEKLFF
>TRBJ2-1|.|TRBV5-1|.
TGCGCCAGCAGAGCTGGGGTCAATGAGCAGTTCTTC
CASRAGVNEQFF
>TRBJ2-1|TRBD2|TRBV7-2|.
TGTGCCAGCAGCACCCGGACTAGCGACGAGCAGTTCTTC
CASSTRTSDEQFF
>TRBJ1-1|.|TRBV30|.
TGTGCCTGGAGTTACGGACAGTTTGGCGGTGGCACTGAAGCTTTCTTT
CAWSYGQFGGGTEAFF
>TRBJ2-6|TRBD1|TRBV15|.
TGTGCCACCAGCAGACGGACAGGGACCTACACTGGGGCCAACGTCCTGACTTTC
CATSRRTGTYTGANVLTF
>TRBJ2-1|TRBD2|TRBV7-3|.
TGTGCCAGCAGCTTTGGACTAGCGGCCTCCTACAATGAGCAGTTCTTC
CASSFGLAASYNEQFF
>TRBJ2-2|.|TRBV5-1|.
TGCGCCAGCAGCTTTCCAGTAACCGGGGAGCTGTTTTTT
CASSFPVTGELFF
>TRBJ2-1|TRBD2|TRBV5-1|.
TGCGCCAGCAGCCTCGGACTAGCGGTAAGCTCCTACAATGAGCAGTTCTTC
CASSLGLAVSSYNEQFF
>TRBJ1-4|TRBD1|TRBV6-5|.
TGTGCCAGCGGTAGACAGGGTAATGAAAAACTGTTTTTT
CASGRQGNEKLFF
>TRBJ1-2|.|TRBV30|.
TGTGCCTGGAGTCCCCATTTAGACAGGCAACATGGCTACACCTTC
CAWSPHLDRQHGYTF
>TRBJ1-1|.|TRBV18|.
TGTGCCAGCTCACCGCAGGAAGGGGCCACTGAAGCTTTCTTT
CASSPQEGATEAFF
>TRBJ2-7|.|TRBV12-3/TRBV12-4|.
TGTGCCAGCAGGGACGGAGCCTACGAGCAGTACTTC
CASRDGAYEQYF
>TRBJ2-7|.|TRBV5-1|.
TGCGCCAGCAGCTTGGGTGCAGGGAACTCCTACGAGCAGTACTTC
CASSLGAGNSYEQYF
>TRBJ1-3|.|TRBV6-2/TRBV6-3|.
TGTGCCAGCAGCTCATCCGACGGAAACACCATATATTTT
CASSSSDGNTIYF
>TRBJ2-7|.|TRBV7-8|.
TGTGCCAGCAGCCGTCGGGCCGCAGGTCTCTACGAGCAGTACTTC
CASSRRAAGLYEQYF
>TRBJ2-1|.|TRBV7-9|once
TGTGCCAGCAGCTTAGAGGGGTCTCCACTCAATGAGCAGTTCTTC
CASSLEGSPLNEQFF
>TRBJ1-3|TRBD1|TRBV27|.
TGTGCCAGCAGTCCGGGACAGGGTTTTGGAAACACCATATATTTT
CASSPGQGFGNTIYF